This T cell receptor beta chain appears in the sequencing data of a study of blood T cell repertoires in COVID-19. Study-wide background: Italy, Spain and the United States were the sources of the convalescent and acute COVID-19 samples. PBMCs, B-cell-depleted T cells, or T cells provided the cDNA or gDNA that made up the material.

CDR3 size: 14 residues. The ends were cut back, 5 bases at V and 4 bases at J, with 14 bases in the middle. Germline assignment: CDR1 SGHTA and CDR2 FQGNSA. In the original analysis: Estimated nucleated cell counts came from reference gene primer amplification. Produced via immunoSEQ multiplex PCR; TCRdb's table is partial and in-frame only. D and trimming come from the DNA, and the V and J calls and clone size come from that table. Of about 320,000 clones detected, roughly 82% appear once; the ten largest clones hold around 1.5%. The chain employs TRBV7-2 and TRBJ1-1, with D possibly TRBD1 on 5 matching bases. The specimen sequenced was peripheral blood. The clonotype comes from a woman aged 45-65 years with acute or convalescent COVID-19. The CDR3 spells CASSQPSGRTEAFF. Written as DNA, the CDR3 is TGTGCCAGCAGCCAGCCCTCAGGGCGCACTGAAGCTTTCTTT.